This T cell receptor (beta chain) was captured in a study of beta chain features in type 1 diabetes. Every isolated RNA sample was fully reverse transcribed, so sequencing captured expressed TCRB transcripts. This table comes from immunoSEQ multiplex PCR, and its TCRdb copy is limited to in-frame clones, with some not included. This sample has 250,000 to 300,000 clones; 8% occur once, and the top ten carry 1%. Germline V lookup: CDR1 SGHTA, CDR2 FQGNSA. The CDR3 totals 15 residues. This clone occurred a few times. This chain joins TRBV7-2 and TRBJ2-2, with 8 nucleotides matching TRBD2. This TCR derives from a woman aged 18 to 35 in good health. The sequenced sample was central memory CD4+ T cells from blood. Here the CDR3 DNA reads TGTGCGACGAAACGCCGGGGGGGCGGCACCGGGGAGCTGTTTTTT. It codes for CATKRRGGGTGELFF.